This T cell receptor beta chain was recovered during a study of T cells after yellow fever vaccination. The study, taken as a whole, reports: High-abundance clonotypes from the bulk population could contaminate FACS-sorted repertoires. A large majority of primary-vaccination clones showed up again after the booster (96% CD4, 85% to 90% CD8).

Template switching by 5'RACE produced TCR cDNA, adding a universal primer site and UMIs. Each CDR3 protein gets one entry after TCRdb re-called the 5' RACE reads with MiXCR. Among roughly 500,000 distinct CDR3 sequences listed, approximately 21% were seen once. Note on this clonotype: Its antigen is unidentified.

V lost 2 bases, J lost 3 bases, and 14 bases lay in between. The CDR3 is made up of 15 amino acids. Germline V CDR1 and CDR2: SGHTA, FQGNSA. The clonotype originates from a man aged 25-45 years who received the YFV17D yellow fever vaccine. The chain is built from TRBV7-2 and TRBJ2-7; perhaps TRBD1 as D (7 bases). This specimen was PBMCs, taken 15 days after the yellow fever booster vaccination. CDR3 nucleotides: TGTGCCAGCAGCTTACAGGGGGGAGAAAACTACGAGCAGTACTTC. Translation: CASSLQGGENYEQYF.